The 11 T cell receptor beta chains given below trace back to one sample, sequenced in a study of blood T cell repertoires in COVID-19. Produced via immunoSEQ multiplex PCR; TCRdb's table is partial and in-frame only. Of about 81,000 clones in the sample, more than 80% were seen once. Sequencing input: peripheral blood. These receptors all stem from a human donor in a cohort sampled during active COVID-19.

The sample holds a few counts of this clone. This chain links TRBV19 with TRBJ2-2; 7 bases align to TRBD1. The CDR3 contains 15 residues. V gave up 3 bases and J gave up 4 bases; unmatched junction bases: 5. The germline V gene encodes CDR1 LNHDA and CDR2 SQIVND (reference sequence). Here the CDR3 DNA reads TGTGCCAGTAGTATGGGGACAGCAATCACCGGGGAGCTGTTTTTT. Translating it yields CASSMGTAITGELFF.

The chain carries TRBV18 and TRBJ2-1, with 8 bases that match TRBD1. CDR3 length: 15 amino acids. V trimming: 0 bases; J trimming: 7 bases; junction bases outside the gene matches: 5. Germline V lookup: CDR1 KGHSH, CDR2 LQKENI. This CDR3 is CASSPPQGAGNEQFF. CDR3 sequence (DNA): TGTGCCAGCTCACCACCCCAGGGGGCTGGGAATGAGCAGTTCTTC.

This chain connects TRBV12-3 or TRBV12-4 to TRBJ2-2; TRBD1 matches at 8 bases. V shed 6 bases and J 4 bases; nucleotides not matched to a gene: 1. CDR3 length: 13 residues. The CDR3 region is CASRTGATGELFF. CDR3 DNA: TGTGCCAGCAGGACAGGGGCCACCGGGGAGCTGTTTTTT.

The rearrangement uses TRBV2 and TRBJ2-1; 10 bases map to TRBD2. The ends lost 6 bases at V and 4 bases at J; junction bases unmatched: 6. The CDR3 sequence is 15 residues long. CDR1 SNHLY and CDR2 FYNNEI come from the germline V gene. The CDR3 reads CASRRGLAEYNEQFF. As DNA, the CDR3 is TGTGCCAGCAGGAGAGGACTAGCGGAATACAATGAGCAGTTCTTC.

The genes are TRBV2 and TRBJ1-2, with D tentatively TRBD1 (5 bases). The CDR3 is made up of 12 amino acids. Deletions cut 3 bases from V and 8 bases from J, with 10 bases between. Per germline, CDR1 SNHLY and CDR2 FYNNEI. CDR3: CASSDRGRGYTF. In DNA form, the CDR3 reads TGTGCCAGCAGTGATAGGGGTAGGGGCTACACCTTC. Looking up the rest from reference TRBV2 and TRBJ1-2 gives the full variable domain: EPEVTQTPSHQVTQMGQEVILRCVPISNHLYFYWYRQILGQKVEFLVSFYNNEISEKSEIFDDQFSVERPDGSNFTLKIRSTKLEDSAMYFCASSDRGRGYTFGSGTRLTVV.

This sequence joins TRBV2 and TRBJ2-3; D uncertain. CDR1 SNHLY and CDR2 FYNNEI come from the germline V gene. The CDR3 contains 13 residues. V was shortened by 7 bases and J by 1 base, with 9 bases between the two germline ends. The CDR3 loop reads CASNPVGTDTQYF. The CDR3 DNA follows: TGTGCCAGCAACCCGGTGGGCACAGATACGCAGTATTTT.

The rearrangement joins TRBV5-1 to TRBJ1-1; D possibly corresponds to TRBD1 (6 bases). Germline values: CDR1 SGHRS, CDR2 YFSETQ. The CDR3 has 14 amino acids. Trimming left V 3 bases short and J 4 bases short, with 13 bases between. The CDR3 is CASSWGGEGTEAFF. In DNA form, the CDR3 reads TGCGCCAGCAGCTGGGGGGGCGAGGGCACTGAAGCTTTCTTT.

The J gene is TRBJ1-3, the V gene TRBV5-4; 9 bases match TRBD1. V trimming: 0 bases; J trimming: 4 bases; junction bases outside the gene matches: 2. CDR1 and CDR2 (germline): SGHNT, YYREEE (reference sequence). CDR3 length equals 15 residues. CDR3 protein: CASSLGGQGGNTIYF. The CDR3 DNA is TGTGCCAGCAGCTTGGGGGGACAGGGAGGAAACACCATATATTTT.

The chain employs TRBV28 and TRBJ2-3; 8 bases agree with TRBD2. The germline V gene has CDR1 MDHEN and CDR2 SYDVKM. The CDR3 is 13 residues long. V gave up 8 bases and J gave up 4 bases; unmatched junction bases: 5. This CDR3 reads CASRGGVADTQYF. CDR3 DNA sequence: TGTGCCAGCCGGGGGGGCGTCGCAGATACGCAGTATTTT.

This clone has a handful of counts. The rearrangement links TRBV7-8 to TRBJ1-1; 7 nucleotides match TRBD1. The CDR3 runs 13 residues. Unmatched junction bases numbered 7, after V lost 5 bases and J lost 7 bases. CDR1 is SGHVS, CDR2 FQNEAQ, per germline. The CDR3 here is CASSLRQGLEAFF. The DNA of the CDR3 is TGTGCCAGCAGCCTAAGACAGGGTCTTGAAGCTTTCTTT.

The J gene is TRBJ2-5, the V gene TRBV3-1 (or the pseudogene TRBV3-2), with TRBD2 matching over 9 bases. The CDR3 is 14 amino acids. Germline CDR1 and CDR2: LGHDT and YNNKEL (reference sequence). Trimming at V came to 4 bases and at J to 1 base, leaving 1 base not matched to a gene. The CDR3 region has the DNA TGTGCCAGCAGCCGACTAGCGGTCCAAGAGACCCAGTACTTC. Translating it yields CASSRLAVQETQYF.